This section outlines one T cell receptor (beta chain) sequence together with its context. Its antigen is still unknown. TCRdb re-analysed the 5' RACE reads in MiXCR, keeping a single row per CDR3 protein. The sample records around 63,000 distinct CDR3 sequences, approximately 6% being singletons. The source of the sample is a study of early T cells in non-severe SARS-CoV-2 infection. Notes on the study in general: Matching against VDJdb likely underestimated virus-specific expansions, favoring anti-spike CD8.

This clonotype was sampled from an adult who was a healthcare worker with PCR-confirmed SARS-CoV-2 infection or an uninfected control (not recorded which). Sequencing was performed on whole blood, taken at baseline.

CDR3 DNA: TGTGCCAGCAGGACAGGGGCCTACGAGCAGTACTTC. Translation gives CASRTGAYEQYF. This chain links TRBV21-1 with TRBJ2-7; TRBD1, the D gene given by the table, was not confirmed from the DNA. TRBV21-1 is flagged as a pseudogene. The CDR3 is 12 amino acids.